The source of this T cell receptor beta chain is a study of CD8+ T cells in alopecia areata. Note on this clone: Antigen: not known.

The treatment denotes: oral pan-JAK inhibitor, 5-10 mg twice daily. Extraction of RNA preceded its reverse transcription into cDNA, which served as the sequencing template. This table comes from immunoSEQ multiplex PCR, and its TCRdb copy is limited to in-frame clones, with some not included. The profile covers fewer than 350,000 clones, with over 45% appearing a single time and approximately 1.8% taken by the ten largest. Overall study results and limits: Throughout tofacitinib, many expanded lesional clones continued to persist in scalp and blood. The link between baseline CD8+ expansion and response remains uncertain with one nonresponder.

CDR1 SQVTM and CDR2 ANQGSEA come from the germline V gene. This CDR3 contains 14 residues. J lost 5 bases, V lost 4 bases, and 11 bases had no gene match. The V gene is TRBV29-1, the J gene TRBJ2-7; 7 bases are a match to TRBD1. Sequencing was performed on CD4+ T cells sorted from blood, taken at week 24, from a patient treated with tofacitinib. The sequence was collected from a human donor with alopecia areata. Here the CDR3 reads CSVGPKRGLHEQYF. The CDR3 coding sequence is TGCAGCGTTGGACCTAAGAGGGGGCTGCACGAGCAGTACTTC.